This T cell receptor beta chain appears in the sequencing data of a study of T cells in Graves' hyperthyroidism and ophthalmopathy. The TCR beta CDR3 regions underwent amplification using RNA transcripts as the source. In the first-round RT-PCR of the TCR CDR3, the HTBI primer set was used. From the multiplex PCR reads, TCRdb called clonotypes with MiXCR, one entry per CDR3 protein. Seen here are 200,000 to 250,000 distinct CDR3 sequences, about 16% observed once, and the top ten hold around 30%. V shed 0 bases and J 8 bases; nucleotides not matched to a gene: 10. Per germline, CDR1 DFQATT and CDR2 SNEGSKA (reference sequence). The CDR3 consists of 16 residues. Whole-study findings and limits: Ophthalmopathy could be told apart from stable hyperthyroidism with a 13 V-J model.

As regards this clonotype: Its antigen is still unknown.

The receptor's source is a woman under 30 with Graves' ophthalmopathy. The sequenced sample was blood. The chain carries TRBV20-1 and TRBJ1-4, with 9 bases that match TRBD1. The DNA for the CDR3 is TGCAGTGCTAGAGATTCGTGGGGACAGGGTCACGAAAAACTGTTTTTT. This codes for CSARDSWGQGHEKLFF.